The 29 T cell receptor beta chains below were found in one sample sequenced in a study of T cell responses to AZD1222 COVID-19 vaccine. Libraries were prepared by immunoSEQ multiplex PCR; TCRdb keeps only in-frame clonotypes and omits some of them. This table has approximately 150,000 clones, around 89% appearing once. The sample was peripheral blood, taken 28 days after the second AZD1222 dose. These receptors were obtained from an adult who received the AZD1222 COVID-19 vaccine.

The V gene is TRBV10-2, the J gene TRBJ1-2; 9 bases map to TRBD1. V lost 2 bases and J lost 7; bases outside the gene matches: 8. CDR1 WSHSY and CDR2 SAAADI come from the germline V gene. The CDR3 totals 15 residues. CDR3 DNA sequence: TGCGCCAGCAGTGAGCAGGGGACAGGGAAAGGTGGCTACACCTTC. Protein product: CASSEQGTGKGGYTF.

Remarks on this clone: Additional DNA sequences in this sample encode the identical CDR3. The chain carries TRBV11-2 and TRBJ2-7, with 8 bases fitting TRBD1. This CDR3 is 14 amino acids long. Germline values: CDR1 SGHAT, CDR2 FQNNGV. Trimming cost V 4 bases and J 0 bases; bases outside gene matches: 2. The chain's CDR3 is CASSSGQGSYEQYF. DNA for the CDR3: TGTGCCAGCAGCTCAGGACAGGGCTCCTACGAGCAGTACTTC.

The chain employs TRBV20-1 and TRBJ2-7, with D uncertain. Per germline, CDR1 DFQATT and CDR2 SNEGSKA (reference sequence). This CDR3 region has 13 residues. V was clipped by 3 bases and J by 3 bases, with 12 bases between them. The CDR3 bases are TGCAGTGCTAGTATGCCCCCCCTCTACGAGCAGTACTTC. Amino acids: CSASMPPLYEQYF.

V usage is TRBV7-3 and J usage is TRBJ1-6; 9 bases match TRBD1. CDR3 length equals 14 residues. V gave up 8 bases and J gave up 5 bases; unmatched junction bases: 4. Germline-derived CDR1 and CDR2 are SGHTA and FQGTGA. The CDR3 spells CASRRTGDNSPLHF. CDR3 DNA sequence: TGTGCCAGCCGACGGACAGGGGATAATTCACCCCTCCACTTT.

The CDR3: CATREGAYGYTF. The CDR3 DNA sequence: TGCGCCACACGGGAGGGGGCCTATGGCTACACCTTC. The chain joins TRBV5-1 to TRBJ1-2; TRBD1 aligns across 7 bases. V shed 9 bases, J shed 4 bases, and the junction held 6 bases outside the gene matches. This CDR3 spans 12 amino acids. Looked up from germline, CDR1 is SGHRS and CDR2 is YFSETQ.

This rearrangement joins TRBV7-4 to TRBJ1-3, with a weak D call TRBD1 (5 bases). V was cut by 4 bases and J by 0 bases, with 19 bases left in between. Germline assignment: CDR1 SGHVT and CDR2 SQSDAQ. This CDR3 comprises 18 residues. This CDR3 is CASSSGSGPLLSGNTIYF. The CDR3, as DNA: TGTGCCAGCAGCTCCGGCTCAGGGCCTCTTCTCTCTGGAAACACCATATATTTT.

The chain recombines TRBV19 with TRBJ1-5; D gene unclear. The V gene's germline CDR1 is LNHDA and CDR2 SQIVND (reference sequence). V was cut by 3 bases and J by 4 bases, with 4 bases left in between. The length of the CDR3 is 12 residues. CDR3 in DNA: TGTGCCAGTAGTATCTCAAATCAGCCCCAGCATTTT. Translating it yields CASSISNQPQHF.

The genes are TRBV3-1 (or the pseudogene TRBV3-2) and TRBJ1-2, with a possible D match to TRBD1 (6 bases). CDR3 length equals 13 residues. The V end lost 4 bases, the J end lost 6 bases, and 12 bases lay between the germline ends. Germline CDR1 and CDR2: LGHDT and YNNKEL (reference sequence). The CDR3 sequence: CASSLLRQDGYTF. The CDR3 DNA reads as TGTGCCAGCAGCCTTCTCCGACAGGATGGCTACACCTTC.

The rearrangement links TRBV19 to TRBJ1-6, with D possibly being TRBD1 (6 bases). The V gene's germline CDR1 is LNHDA and CDR2 SQIVND (reference sequence). This CDR3 is built from 20 residues. V was pared by 5 bases and J by 1 base, with 24 bases between. CDR3 DNA: TGTGCCAGTAGTCGCTCAACTCCCAAAGGGGGGGGTTCCTATAATTCACCCCTCCACTTT. It translates to CASSRSTPKGGGSYNSPLHF.

The chain joins TRBV24-1 to TRBJ2-1, with 7 bases identical to TRBD1. Germline CDR1 is KGHDR and CDR2 is SFDVKD. After removal of 3 bases from V and 6 bases from J, the junction contained 4 bases not matched to a gene. The CDR3 runs to 14 residues. CDR3 protein: CATSDPDRVNEQFF. The DNA for the CDR3 is TGTGCCACCAGTGATCCCGACAGGGTCAATGAGCAGTTCTTC.

The rearrangement joins TRBV18 to TRBJ1-1; D is unclear. Per germline, CDR1 KGHSH and CDR2 LQKENI. V lost 2 bases and J 11 bases, leaving 15 bases between the germline ends. The CDR3 has 13 residues. CDR3 coding DNA: TGTGCCAGCTCACCATCACTCAGTGAATGGGCTTTCTTT. Protein: CASSPSLSEWAFF.

V gene TRBV27 combines with J gene TRBJ1-1; D remains unclear. V was pared by 5 bases and J by 5 bases, with 12 bases between. The CDR3 is 13 residues long. CDR1 MNHEY and CDR2 SMNVEV come from the germline V gene (reference sequence). For the CDR3, the DNA is TGTGCCAGCAGTCTAACTTTGTCGACTGAAGCTTTCTTT. Protein sequence: CASSLTLSTEAFF.

The chain couples TRBV19 to TRBJ1-6; possibly TRBD1 for D (5 bases). The CDR3 is 15 residues long. Germline assignment: CDR1 LNHDA and CDR2 SQIVND (reference sequence). Trimming left V 8 bases short and J 6 bases short, with 17 bases between. Here the CDR3 DNA reads TGTGCCAGTTCATATAGTGCGACAGTTAATTCACCCCTCCACTTT. Translation: CASSYSATVNSPLHF.

CDR3 nucleotide sequence: TGTGCCAGTAGTCCCCCCACAGGGAGGAGTTCACCCCTCCACTTT. Translation gives CASSPPTGRSSPLHF. The rearrangement uses TRBV19 and TRBJ1-6; possibly TRBD1 for D (6 bases). Germline V gives CDR1 LNHDA, CDR2 SQIVND (reference sequence). The CDR3 length is 15 residues. V dropped 5 bases and J dropped 9 bases, with 17 bases sitting between them. The whole variable domain, remainder taken from reference TRBV19 and TRBJ1-6, is DGGITQSPKYLFRKEGQNVTLSCEQNLNHDAMYWYRQDPGQGLRLIYYSQIVNDFQKGDIAEGYSVSREKKESFPLTVTSAQKNPTAFYLCASSPPTGRSSPLHFGNGTRLTVT.

This clone showed up just a few times. J is TRBJ1-6 and V is TRBV5-6, with D hard to call. Trimming took off 4 bases at V and 2 bases at J, with 10 bases between the two ends. This CDR3 contains 15 residues. Germline assignment: CDR1 SGHDT and CDR2 YYEEEE. The CDR3 here is CASSPDGAYNSPLHF. Written as DNA, the CDR3 is TGTGCCAGCAGCCCCGACGGTGCCTATAATTCACCCCTCCACTTT.

The rearrangement joins TRBV9 to TRBJ2-2; 8 nucleotides match TRBD1. J gave up 2 bases and V 4 bases, and 7 bases lay outside the gene matches. CDR3 length: 16 residues. CDR1 is SGDLS and CDR2 is YYNGEE in the germline V gene. CDR3: CASSPSGGRNTGELFF. The CDR3 coding sequence is TGTGCCAGCAGCCCTTCAGGGGGCCGAAACACCGGGGAGCTGTTTTTT.

The chain carries TRBV2 and TRBJ2-2; D is unclear. Germline V gene data show CDR1 as SNHLY and CDR2 as FYNNEI. V was trimmed by 7 bases and J by 3 bases, leaving 9 bases between them. CDR3 length: 13 residues. The chain's CDR3 is CASIPEDTGELFF. The DNA for the CDR3 is TGTGCCAGCATCCCTGAGGACACCGGGGAGCTGTTTTTT.

The chain has TRBV6-5 and TRBJ2-3; the D gene is possibly TRBD2 (6 bases). With 10 bases removed from V and 6 bases from J, the gap between germline ends came to 17 bases. CDR1 MNHEY and CDR2 SVGAGI come from the germline V gene. This CDR3 spans 13 amino acids. Here the CDR3 DNA reads TGTGCCAACCCCTCCGCCCGGGGGGATACGCAGTATTTT. This translates into CANPSARGDTQYF.

This clone was detected only once. The V call is TRBV5-1, the J call TRBJ2-3; 7 nucleotides agree with TRBD2. Germline V CDR1 and CDR2: SGHRS, YFSETQ. The V gene end was trimmed by 0 bases and the J gene end by 4 bases; junction bases not matched to a gene: 5. The CDR3 extends over 15 amino acids. CDR3: CASSLDLGRADTQYF. Here the CDR3 DNA reads TGCGCCAGCAGCTTGGATTTGGGGAGGGCAGATACGCAGTATTTT.

The gene calls are TRBV7-9 and TRBJ2-1, with 13 bases that match TRBD2. CDR1 and CDR2 (germline): SEHNR, FQNEAQ (reference sequence). Losses at the gene ends were 5 bases for V and 4 bases for J; bases not matched to a gene: 8. The CDR3 has 17 amino acids. CDR3 sequence: CASSPNRGLAGYNEQFF. Written as DNA, the CDR3 is TGTGCCAGCAGCCCAAACCGGGGACTAGCGGGGTACAATGAGCAGTTCTTC.

The chain uses TRBV29-1 and TRBJ1-2, with 9 bases matching TRBD1. The CDR3 is made up of 15 amino acids. The V gene's germline CDR1 is SQVTM and CDR2 ANQGSEA. V shed 2 bases and J 7 bases; nucleotides not matched to a gene: 11. In DNA form, the CDR3 reads TGCAGCGTTGAATTGGGGGGACAGGGATGGATTGGCTACACCTTC. As protein: CSVELGGQGWIGYTF. Full variable domain (remainder filled in from reference TRBV29-1 and TRBJ1-2): SAVISQKPSRDICQRGTSLTIQCQVDSQVTMMFWYRQQPGQSLTLIATANQGSEATYESGFVIDKFPISRPNLTFSTLTVSNMSPEDSSIYLCSVELGGQGWIGYTFGSGTRLTVV.

This clone has only one observation. The CDR3 coding sequence is TGTGCCAGCAGCGAATTCGGGGGGGCCCCCGAGCTGTTTTTT. Translated, it gives CASSEFGGAPELFF. The rearrangement joins TRBV5-4 to TRBJ2-2; 8 nucleotides line up with TRBD2. Trimming cost V 4 bases and J 11 bases; bases outside gene matches: 10. CDR3 length: 14 amino acids. The germline V gene encodes CDR1 SGHNT and CDR2 YYREEE (reference sequence).

The count of this clone is one. This rearrangement joins TRBV4-3 to TRBJ2-1, with 7 bases aligning to TRBD2. Germline trimming cut 0 bases from V and 10 bases from J; bases unmatched to any gene: 3. Per germline, CDR1 LGHNA and CDR2 YSLEER. The length of the CDR3 is 13 residues. The CDR3 protein is CASSQDRAGEQFF. The CDR3 DNA reads as TGCGCCAGCAGCCAAGATAGAGCGGGGGAGCAGTTCTTC.

This sequence joins TRBV20-1 and TRBJ1-2, with 7 bases fitting TRBD1. CDR1 and CDR2 from the germline V gene are DFQATT and SNEGSKA (reference sequence). The CDR3 covers 10 residues. CDR3 sequence reads: CTRTGDGYTF. The CDR3 DNA sequence: TGCACCCGAACAGGGGACGGCTACACCTTC.

This clone was detected only a few times. The chain carries TRBV11-2 and TRBJ1-2; no definite D call. The V and J ends lost 5 bases and 8 bases respectively, with 15 bases between them. In germline, CDR1 is SGHAT, CDR2 FQNNGV. This CDR3 has 13 residues. As DNA, the CDR3 is TGTGCCAGCAGCCCCGTCGGGATGTGGGGCTACACCTTC. Protein sequence: CASSPVGMWGYTF.

This chain joins TRBV3-1 (or the pseudogene TRBV3-2) and TRBJ2-2; no reliable D call. The germline gives CDR1 LGHDT, CDR2 YNNKEL (reference sequence). This CDR3 comprises 12 residues. The V and J ends lost 7 bases and 10 bases respectively, with 13 bases between them. Here the CDR3 DNA reads TGTGCCAGCACCCTAAATGGGGTGGAGCTGTTTTTT. Encoded protein: CASTLNGVELFF.

V usage is TRBV7-3 and J usage is TRBJ2-1, with D possibly TRBD1 on 5 matching bases. Trimming removed 2 bases from V and 7 bases from J, with 15 bases in between. The CDR3 contains 15 residues. Germline loops: CDR1 SGHTA, CDR2 FQGTGA. The CDR3 sequence is CASSLGAAVGNEQFF. CDR3 DNA: TGTGCCAGCAGCTTAGGGGCAGCCGTAGGGAATGAGCAGTTCTTC.

The rearrangement links TRBV13 to TRBJ1-4; D might be TRBD1 (5 bases). The CDR3 covers 14 residues. V lost 5 bases and J lost 3, with 10 bases in between. In germline, CDR1 is PRHDT, CDR2 FYEKMQ (reference sequence). The CDR3 reads CASSIRAANEKLFF. CDR3 nucleotide sequence: TGTGCCAGCAGCATCAGGGCGGCTAATGAAAAACTGTTTTTT.

This clone was counted only a few times. The J gene is TRBJ1-2, the V gene TRBV2; no firm D call. Germline V CDR1 and CDR2: SNHLY, FYNNEI. V lost 8 bases and J 0 bases, leaving 7 bases between the germline ends. The CDR3 is 12 residues long. The CDR3 bases are TGTGCCAGCCGGACGGCTAACTATGGCTACACCTTC. It is translated as CASRTANYGYTF.